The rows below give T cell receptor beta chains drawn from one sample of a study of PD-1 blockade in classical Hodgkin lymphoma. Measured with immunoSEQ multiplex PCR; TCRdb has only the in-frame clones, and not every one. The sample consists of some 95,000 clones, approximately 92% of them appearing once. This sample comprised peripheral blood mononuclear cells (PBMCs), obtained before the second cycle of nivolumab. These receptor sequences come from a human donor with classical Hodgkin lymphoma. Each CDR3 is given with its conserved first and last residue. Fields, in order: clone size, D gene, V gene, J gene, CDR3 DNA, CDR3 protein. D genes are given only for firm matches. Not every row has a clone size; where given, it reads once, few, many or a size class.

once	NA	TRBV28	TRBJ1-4	TGTGCCAGCAGTTCTGGGGGAGGGAGTGAAAAACTGTTTTTT	CASSSGGGSEKLFF
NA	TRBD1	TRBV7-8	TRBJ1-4	TGTGCCAGCAATCCCGGACAGGGGAAAGAAAAACTGTTTTTT	CASNPGQGKEKLFF
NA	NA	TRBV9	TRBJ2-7	TGTGCCAGCAGCGTAGCTTACGGACATACCTACGAGCAGTACTTC	CASSVAYGHTYEQYF
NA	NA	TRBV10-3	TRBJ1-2	TGTGCCATCAGTGAGTCGTCAGCTAACTATGGCTACACCTTC	CAISESSANYGYTF
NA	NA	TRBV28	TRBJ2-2	TGTGCCAGCAGTTTAGGGGTGACAGATAACACCGGGGAGCTGTTTTTT	CASSLGVTDNTGELFF
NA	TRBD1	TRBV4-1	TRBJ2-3	TGCGCCAGCAGCCCGACAGGGTTGGGGGCAGATACGCAGTATTTT	CASSPTGLGADTQYF
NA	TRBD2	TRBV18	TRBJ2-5	TGTGCCAGCACAAACCTAGCGGGGAAACAAGAGACCCAGTACTTC	CASTNLAGKQETQYF
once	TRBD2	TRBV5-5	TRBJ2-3	TGTGCCAGCAGCTGGCTAGCGGAGAGCACAGATACGCAGTATTTT	CASSWLAESTDTQYF
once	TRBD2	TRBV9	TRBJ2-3	TGTGCCAGCAGCGTAGGAGGACTAGCGGACCGCACAGATACGCAGTATTTT	CASSVGGLADRTDTQYF
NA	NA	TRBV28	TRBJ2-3	TGTGCCAGCAGTTTCCTAGACGGAGCTAGCACAGATACGCAGTATTTT	CASSFLDGASTDTQYF
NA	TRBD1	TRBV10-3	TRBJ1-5	TGTGCCACCCAGGGGGGGAATCAGCCCCAGCATTTT	CATQGGNQPQHF
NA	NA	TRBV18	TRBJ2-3	TGTGCCAGCTCACTAGCGGGCACAGATACGCAGTATTTT	CASSLAGTDTQYF
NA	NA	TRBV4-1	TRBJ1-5	TGCGCCAGCAGCCAAGGTGACAGAGTCAATCAGCCCCAGCATTTT	CASSQGDRVNQPQHF
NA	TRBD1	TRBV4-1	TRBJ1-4	TGCGCCAGCAGCCATCATCCGGGACAGAGAACAACTAATGAAAAACTGTTTTTT	CASSHHPGQRTTNEKLFF
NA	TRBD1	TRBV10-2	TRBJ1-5	TGCGCCAGCAGCGGACAGGACAATGCGCCCCAGCATTTT	CASSGQDNAPQHF
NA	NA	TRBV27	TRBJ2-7	TGTGCCAGCAGTTTAGACAGGCAGGCGGACGAGCAGTACTTC	CASSLDRQADEQYF
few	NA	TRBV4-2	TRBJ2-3	TGTGCCAGCAGCCAAGGTGCAGGGATGATGACAGATACGCAGTATTTT	CASSQGAGMMTDTQYF
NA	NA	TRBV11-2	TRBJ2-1	TGTGCCAGCAGCTGGTCGTTGAACAATGAGCAGTTCTTC	CASSWSLNNEQFF
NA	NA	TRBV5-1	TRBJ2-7	TGCGCCAGCAGCTCCCGGGACGGCTACGAGCAGTACTTC	CASSSRDGYEQYF
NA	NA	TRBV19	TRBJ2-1	TGTGCCAGTAGTAGGGGGAACCTATACAATGAGCAGTTCTTC	CASSRGNLYNEQFF
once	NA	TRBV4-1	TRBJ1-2	TGCGCCAGCAGCCAAGAACCCCGAGGAGGGTATGGCTACACCTTC	CASSQEPRGGYGYTF
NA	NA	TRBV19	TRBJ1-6	TGTGCCAGTAGTATCAGGAGCTCCTATAATTCACCCCTCCACTTT	CASSIRSSYNSPLHF
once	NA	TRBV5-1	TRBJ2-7	TGCGCCAGCAGATCCCGGGCCCTCGGATCCCCCTCCTCTCACGAGCAGTACTTC	CASRSRALGSPSSHEQYF